This T cell receptor (beta chain) comes out of a study of blood T cell repertoires in COVID-19. The CDR3 covers 14 residues. The trim removed 3 bases at V and 0 bases at J, leaving 0 bases unmatched. Germline values: CDR1 KGHSH, CDR2 LQKENI. Original processing notes: Quantification of nucleated cells was approximated via reference gene primer amplification. Sequencing was performed with immunoSEQ multiplex PCR; in TCRdb, only in-frame clones are kept and a portion is missing. The V and J calls and clone size are taken from that table; D and trimming were inferred from the DNA. The table includes under 200,000 clones, about 80% detected once.

This receptor was obtained from a man between 65 and 85 years old with active or convalescent COVID-19. The sequenced material came from peripheral blood. The rearrangement links TRBV18 to TRBJ2-5, with TRBD1 matching 8 bases. CDR3 protein: CASSPGQDQETQYF. The CDR3 DNA follows: TGTGCCAGCTCACCGGGACAGGACCAAGAGACCCAGTACTTC.